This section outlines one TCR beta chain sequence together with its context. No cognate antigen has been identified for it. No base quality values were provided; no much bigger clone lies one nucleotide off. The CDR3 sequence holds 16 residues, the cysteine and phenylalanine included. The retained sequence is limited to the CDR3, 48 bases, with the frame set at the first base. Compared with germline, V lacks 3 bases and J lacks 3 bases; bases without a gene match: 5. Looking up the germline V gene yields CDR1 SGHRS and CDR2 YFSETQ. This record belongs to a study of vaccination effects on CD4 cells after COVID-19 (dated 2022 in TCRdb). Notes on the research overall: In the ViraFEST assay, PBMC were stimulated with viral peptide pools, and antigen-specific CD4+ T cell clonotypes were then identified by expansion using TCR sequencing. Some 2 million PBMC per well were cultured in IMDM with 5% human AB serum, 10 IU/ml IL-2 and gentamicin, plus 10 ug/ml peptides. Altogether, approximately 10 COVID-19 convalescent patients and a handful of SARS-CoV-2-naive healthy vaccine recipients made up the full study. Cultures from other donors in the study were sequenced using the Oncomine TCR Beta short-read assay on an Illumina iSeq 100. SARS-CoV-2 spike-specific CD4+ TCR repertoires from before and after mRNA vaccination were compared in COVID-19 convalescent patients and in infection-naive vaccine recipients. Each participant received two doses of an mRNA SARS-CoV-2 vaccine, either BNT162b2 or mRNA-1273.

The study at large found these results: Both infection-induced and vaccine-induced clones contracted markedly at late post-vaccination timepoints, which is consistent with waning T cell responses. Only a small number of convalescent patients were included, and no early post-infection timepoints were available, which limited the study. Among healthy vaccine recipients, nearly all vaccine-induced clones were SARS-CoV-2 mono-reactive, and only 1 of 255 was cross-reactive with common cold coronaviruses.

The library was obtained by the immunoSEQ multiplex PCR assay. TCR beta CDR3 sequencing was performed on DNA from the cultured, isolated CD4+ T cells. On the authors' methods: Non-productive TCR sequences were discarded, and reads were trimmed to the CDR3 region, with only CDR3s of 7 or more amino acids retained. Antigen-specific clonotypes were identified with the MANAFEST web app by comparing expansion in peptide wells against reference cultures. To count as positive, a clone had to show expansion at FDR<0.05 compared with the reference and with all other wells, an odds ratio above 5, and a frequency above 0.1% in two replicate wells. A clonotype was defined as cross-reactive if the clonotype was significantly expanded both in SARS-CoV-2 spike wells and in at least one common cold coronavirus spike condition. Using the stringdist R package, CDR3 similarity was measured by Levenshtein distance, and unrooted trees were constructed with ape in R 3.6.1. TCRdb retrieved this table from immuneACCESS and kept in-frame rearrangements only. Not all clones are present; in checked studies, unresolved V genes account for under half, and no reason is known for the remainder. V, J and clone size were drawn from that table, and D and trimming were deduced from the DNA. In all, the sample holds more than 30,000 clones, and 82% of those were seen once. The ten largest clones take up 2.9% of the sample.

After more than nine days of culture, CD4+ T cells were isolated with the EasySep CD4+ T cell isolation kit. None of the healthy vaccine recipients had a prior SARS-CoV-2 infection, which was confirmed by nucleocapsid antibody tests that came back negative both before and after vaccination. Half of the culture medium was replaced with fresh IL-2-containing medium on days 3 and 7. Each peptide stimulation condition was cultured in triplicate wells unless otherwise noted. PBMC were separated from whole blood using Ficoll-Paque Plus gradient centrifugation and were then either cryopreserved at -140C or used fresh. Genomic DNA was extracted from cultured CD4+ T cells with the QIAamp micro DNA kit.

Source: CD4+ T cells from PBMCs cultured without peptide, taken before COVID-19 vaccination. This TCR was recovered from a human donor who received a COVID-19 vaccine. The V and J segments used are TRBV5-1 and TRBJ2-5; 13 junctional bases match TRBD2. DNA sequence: TGCGCCAGCAGCTCTCAGACTAGCGGGGGGAAAGAGACCCAGTACTTC. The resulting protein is CASSSQTSGGKETQYF.